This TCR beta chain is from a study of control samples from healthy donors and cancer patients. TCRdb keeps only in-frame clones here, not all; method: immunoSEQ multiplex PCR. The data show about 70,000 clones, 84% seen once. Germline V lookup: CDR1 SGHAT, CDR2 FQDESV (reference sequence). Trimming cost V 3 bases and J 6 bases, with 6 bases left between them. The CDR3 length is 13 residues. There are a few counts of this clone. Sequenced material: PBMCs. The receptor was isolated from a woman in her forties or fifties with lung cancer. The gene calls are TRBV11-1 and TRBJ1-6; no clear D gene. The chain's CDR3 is CASSFSSNSPLHF. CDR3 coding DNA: TGTGCCAGCAGCTTTTCCAGTAATTCACCCCTCCACTTT.